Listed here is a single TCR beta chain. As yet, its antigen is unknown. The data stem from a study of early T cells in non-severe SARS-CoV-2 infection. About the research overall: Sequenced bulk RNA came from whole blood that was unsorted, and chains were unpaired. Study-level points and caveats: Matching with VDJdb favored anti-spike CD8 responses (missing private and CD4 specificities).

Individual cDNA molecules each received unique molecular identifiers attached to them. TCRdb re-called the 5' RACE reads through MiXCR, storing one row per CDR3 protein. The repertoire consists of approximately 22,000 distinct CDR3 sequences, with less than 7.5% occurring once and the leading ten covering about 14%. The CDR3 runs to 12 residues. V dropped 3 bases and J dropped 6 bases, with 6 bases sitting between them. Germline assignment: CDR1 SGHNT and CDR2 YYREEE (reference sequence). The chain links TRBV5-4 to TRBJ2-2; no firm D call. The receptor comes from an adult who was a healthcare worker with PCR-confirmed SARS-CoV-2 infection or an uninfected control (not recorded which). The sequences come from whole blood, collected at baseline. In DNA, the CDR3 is TGTGCCAGCAGCTCTTTAGCCGGGGAGCTGTTTTTT. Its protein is CASSSLAGELFF.